Presented here are 9 T cell receptor beta chains from one specimen sequenced in a study of preoperative IRX-2 immunotherapy in early breast cancer. The treatment was: preoperative locoregional IRX-2 cytokine immunotherapy. Assay: immunoSEQ multiplex PCR; the TCRdb copy retains only in-frame clones and omits some. The sample lists about 2,700 clones; around 74% were seen once. The sample was tumor tissue, taken before IRX-2 immunotherapy. These receptors were obtained from a human donor with breast cancer.

The V call is TRBV23-1, the J call TRBJ1-4; D is unresolved. Being an ORF, TRBV23-1 has a function that is uncertain. The CDR3 is made up of 15 amino acids. V gave up 6 bases and J gave up 8 bases, with 19 bases separating them. CDR3 residues: CASSQVGSGGEKLFF. CDR3 bases: TGCGCCAGCAGCCAAGTAGGCAGCGGAGGGGAAAAACTGTTTTTT.

The genes are TRBV11-3 and TRBJ2-7, with D perhaps TRBD2 (6 bases). CDR3 length: 14 residues. V dropped 2 bases and J dropped 3 bases, with 11 bases sitting between them. Germline CDR1 and CDR2: SGHNT and YENEEA. For the CDR3, the DNA is TGTGCCAGCAGCTTACGGGGGAGCAACTACGAGCAGTACTTC. Amino acids: CASSLRGSNYEQYF. Looking up the rest from reference TRBV11-3 and TRBJ2-7 gives the full variable domain: EAGVVQSPRYKIIEKKQPVAFWCNPISGHNTLYWYLQNLGQGPELLIRYENEEAVDDSQLPKDRFSAERLKGVDSTLKIQPAELGDSAVYLCASSLRGSNYEQYFGPGTRLTVT.

CDR3 sequence (DNA): TGTGCCAGCAGTTACCGCCGGGACGGCCTAAATCAGCCCCAGCATTTT. Translation gives CASSYRRDGLNQPQHF. The chain uses TRBV6-8 and TRBJ1-5; a possible D gene is TRBD1 (5 bases). The CDR3 contains 16 residues. Germline-derived CDR1 and CDR2 are MNHGY and SAAAGT. V lost 2 bases and J lost 4, with 15 bases in between.

By sample share, this clone is large. The chain carries TRBV15 and TRBJ2-6; 11 positions agree with TRBD1. The CDR3 totals 15 residues. Germline values: CDR1 LNHNV, CDR2 YYDKDF (reference sequence). After removal of 8 bases from V and 0 bases from J, the junction contained 0 bases not matched to a gene. CDR3 protein: CATGTGGSGANVLTF. The CDR3 bases are TGTGCCACCGGGACAGGGGGCTCTGGGGCCAACGTCCTGACTTTC. The full variable domain, with the rest looked up from reference TRBV15 and TRBJ2-6, is DAMVIQNPRYQVTQFGKPVTLSCSQTLNHNVMYWYQQKSSQAPKLLFHYYDKDFNNEADTPDNFQSRRPNTSFCFLDIRSPGLGDTAMYLCATGTGGSGANVLTFGAGSRLTVL.

This clone is hyperexpanded. The chain employs TRBV11-3 and TRBJ1-5; D uncertain. The CDR3 consists of 15 residues. V gave up 1 base and J gave up 5 bases, with 12 bases separating them. The V gene's germline CDR1 is SGHNT and CDR2 YENEEA. CDR3 DNA: TGTGCCAGCAGCTTAGGTGGACGGTTACATCAGCCCCAGCATTTT. This gives the protein CASSLGGRLHQPQHF.

Worth noting for this clone: No DNA is shown, since the ends of the CDR3 on it are uncertain; the CDR3 is the one TCRdb lists. The chain employs TRBV19 and TRBJ2-3. The CDR3 numbers 15 amino acids, ends counted. Germline V gene sequence: CDR1 LNHDA, CDR2 SQIVND (reference sequence). CDR3 region: CASSTSGILTDTQYF.

The genes are TRBV5-1 and TRBJ2-1; 8 positions agree with TRBD1. V was pared by 6 bases and J by 8 bases, with 10 bases of the junction left unmatched. The CDR3 sequence is 14 residues long. Germline loops: CDR1 SGHRS, CDR2 YFSETQ. The CDR3 sequence: CASNPTGASYEQFF. The DNA of the CDR3 is TGCGCCAGCAATCCGACAGGGGCGAGTTATGAGCAGTTCTTC.

The chain joins TRBV6-8 to TRBJ1-2, with 9 positions matching TRBD1. CDR3 length equals 14 residues. Germline CDR1 reads MNHGY; CDR2 reads SAAAGT. The V segment lost 4 bases and the J segment 8 bases; nucleotides outside the gene matches: 8. DNA for the CDR3: TGTGCCAGCAGTTTCAGGACAGGGGTTCTCGGCTACACCTTC. Its protein is CASSFRTGVLGYTF.

V gene TRBV7-7 combines with J gene TRBJ1-1; D not resolved. Germline-derived CDR1 and CDR2 are SSHAT and FNYEAQ (reference sequence). The CDR3 extends over 14 amino acids. The V and J ends lost 5 bases and 4 bases respectively, with 14 bases between them. This chain's CDR3 is CASSLGRTSTEAFF. The CDR3 coding sequence is TGTGCCAGCAGCCTCGGACGGACCTCCACTGAAGCTTTCTTT.